A selection of T cell receptor beta chains follows, all from one sample in a study of T cell responses to AZD1222 COVID-19 vaccine. The repertoire was sequenced with immunoSEQ multiplex PCR; TCRdb's copy has only in-frame clones and lacks some. The sample contains fewer than 200,000 clones, just over 90% of which appear only once. The specimen was peripheral blood, collected 28 days after the second dose of the MenACWY control vaccine. The source of these receptors is an adult who received the MenACWY meningococcal vaccine as a control. The CDR3 runs from the conserved cysteine through the conserved F or W. The D gene is left open where the match is weak. Where a row states a size, it is once, few, many or the class of an expanded clone; other rows omit it.

J,V,size,D,DNA,CDR3
TRBJ1-2,TRBV6-1,-,-,TGTGCCAGCAGTGACCCGACCGGAGCGCGTGGCTACACCTTC,CASSDPTGARGYTF
TRBJ2-3,TRBV28,-,-,TGTGCCAGCAGTCGACTCGGGGGTGTTACGCAGTATTTT,CASSRLGGVTQYF
TRBJ2-5,TRBV29-1,-,TRBD1,TGCAGCGTCCCTCCGACAGGGTCCGAGACCCAGTACTTC,CSVPPTGSETQYF
TRBJ2-7,TRBV29-1,-,TRBD1,TGCAGCGTTGAAGGAGGCAGGGGGCCCGGTTTCGTGGAGCAGTACTTC,CSVEGGRGPGFVEQYF
TRBJ1-6,TRBV10-2,-,-,TGCGCCACCAGAGATCAGGGGCGGAATTCACCCCTCCACTTT,CATRDQGRNSPLHF
TRBJ1-5,TRBV3-1/TRBV3-2,-,-,TGTGCCAGCAGCCATGGTAGAGTTAATCAGCCCCAGCATTTT,CASSHGRVNQPQHF
TRBJ2-5,TRBV29-1,-,-,TGCAGCGTGAGCGCCACGGAGACCCAGTACTTC,CSVSATETQYF
TRBJ2-7,TRBV7-9,-,-,TGTGCCAGCAGCCCCCCGGGAAGCTCCTACGAGCAGTACTTC,CASSPPGSSYEQYF
TRBJ1-1,TRBV27,-,TRBD1,TGTGCCAGCAAACAGGGGGCGTACACTGAAGCTTTCTTT,CASKQGAYTEAFF
TRBJ1-2,TRBV12-3/TRBV12-4,-,TRBD1,TGTGCCAGCAGTCCACAGGGGCCCCTGGGCTACACCTTC,CASSPQGPLGYTF
TRBJ2-3,TRBV14,-,TRBD2,TGTGCCAGCAGCCAAGATCTAGCGGCAGATACGCAGTATTTT,CASSQDLAADTQYF
TRBJ1-1,TRBV3-1/TRBV3-2,-,TRBD1,TGTGCCAGCAGCCCGGGACAGGGGAGGACTGAAGCTTTCTTT,CASSPGQGRTEAFF
TRBJ1-3,TRBV12-3/TRBV12-4,-,-,TGTGCCAGCAGACAGGGAGCTGGAAACACCATATATTTT,CASRQGAGNTIYF
TRBJ2-5,TRBV9,-,-,TGTGCCAGCAGCGCTCCAGACTCGAAGGAGACCCAGTACTTC,CASSAPDSKETQYF
TRBJ1-2,TRBV6-5,-,-,TGTGCCAGCAGTTACTCAGGGGCTGGCTACACCTTC,CASSYSGAGYTF
TRBJ1-1,TRBV5-1,-,-,TGCGCCAGCAGCCATAAAGCTAACACTGAAGCTTTCTTT,CASSHKANTEAFF
TRBJ2-1,TRBV5-1,-,TRBD1,TGCGCCAGCAGCCTACTACCGGGACAGGGGGAGTATGAGCAGTTCTTC,CASSLLPGQGEYEQFF
TRBJ1-4,TRBV19,once,-,TGTGCCAGTAGTACAGAGATTACCAAAAAACTGTTTTTT,CASSTEITKKLFF
TRBJ1-5,TRBV28,-,-,TGTGCCAGCAGTTTATACAGGGTTATACAGCCCCAGCATTTT,CASSLYRVIQPQHF
TRBJ2-1,TRBV24-1,-,-,TGTGCCACTTCAAGGACAAGGAGCTCCTACAATGAGCAGTTCTTC,CATSRTRSSYNEQFF
TRBJ2-1,TRBV29-1,-,TRBD2,TGCAGCGTTCGAAGACTAGCTAAGGGTGAGCAGTTCTTC,CSVRRLAKGEQFF
TRBJ2-2,TRBV18,once,-,TGTGCCAGCTCACCATCCGGAGGGGCGAACACCGGGGAGCTGTTTTTT,CASSPSGGANTGELFF
TRBJ1-1,TRBV24-1,once,-,TGTGCCACCAGTGACCCTAATGACAAGAACACTGAAGCTTTCTTT,CATSDPNDKNTEAFF
TRBJ1-1,TRBV9,-,-,TGTGCCAGCAGCCTGAACCCCCAAGTTACTGAAGCTTTCTTT,CASSLNPQVTEAFF
TRBJ2-7,TRBV11-3,-,-,TGTGCCAGCAGCTCAACAGCCCGCTCGAACACCTACGAGCAGTACTTC,CASSSTARSNTYEQYF
TRBJ1-1,TRBV2,-,-,TGTGCCAGCAGTGGGACCTCCTGGAACACTGAAGCTTTCTTT,CASSGTSWNTEAFF
TRBJ1-5,TRBV24-1,-,TRBD1,TGTGCCACCAGTGCGACAGGGGGACGGAATCAGCCCCAGCATTTT,CATSATGGRNQPQHF
TRBJ2-2,TRBV19,-,TRBD2,TGTGCCAGTAGATTAAATAGCGGGGGCACCGGGGAGCTGTTTTTT,CASRLNSGGTGELFF
TRBJ2-7,TRBV3-1/TRBV3-2,-,-,TGTGCCAGCAGCCCGCTCGGGTTCCAGGCGGCCTACGAGCAGTACTTC,CASSPLGFQAAYEQYF
TRBJ2-1,TRBV30,-,TRBD2,TGTGCCTGGAGTGGACTAGCGGTTTACAATGAGCAGTTCTTC,CAWSGLAVYNEQFF
TRBJ1-2,TRBV2,-,TRBD1,TGTGCCAGCGACAGGGGGCATGGCTACACCTTC,CASDRGHGYTF
TRBJ2-3,TRBV4-1,-,TRBD2,TGCGCCAGCAGTATACTTAGCGGGAGTATCGCAGATACGCAGTATTTT,CASSILSGSIADTQYF
TRBJ1-1,TRBV25-1,-,-,TGTGCCAGCAGTGAAGGGGGGGGTAGGATCTCTGAAGCTTTCTTT,CASSEGGGRISEAFF
TRBJ2-7,TRBV10-2,-,TRBD2,TGCGCCAGCAGTGAGTTTAGCGGGAGATACGAGCAGTACTTC,CASSEFSGRYEQYF
TRBJ1-2,TRBV6-5,-,TRBD1,TGTGCCAGCAGGAGTGGGACAGGTTTCGGCTACACCTTC,CASRSGTGFGYTF
TRBJ2-4,TRBV30,once,TRBD1,TGTGCCTGGAGCGCCGGGACAGAAAACATTCAGTACTTC,CAWSAGTENIQYF
TRBJ2-5,TRBV19,-,-,TGTGCCAGTAGTATTCCCTTTGGAAAAGGGGTGAGGACCCAGTACTTC,CASSIPFGKGVRTQYF
TRBJ1-3,TRBV11-2,-,-,TGTGCCAGCAGTAGGGACACCATATATTTT,CASSRDTIYF
TRBJ1-3,TRBV7-9,-,-,TGTGCCAGCCCCGACCTCTCTGGAAACACCATATATTTT,CASPDLSGNTIYF
TRBJ1-1,TRBV6-5,-,-,TGTGCCAGCAGTTGGCGCCGAGGGTTCGAGAACACTGAAGCTTTCTTT,CASSWRRGFENTEAFF
TRBJ1-6,TRBV5-1,-,-,TGCGCCAGCAGCTCAACGGTGGGCTCACCCCTCCACTTT,CASSSTVGSPLHF
TRBJ2-1,TRBV7-2,-,-,TGTGCCAGCAGCCAGGGCCTAACCCAGCAGTTCTTC,CASSQGLTQQFF
TRBJ1-2,TRBV7-9,-,-,TGTGCCAGCAGCTTACCGGCGGACTATGGCTACACCTTC,CASSLPADYGYTF
TRBJ2-3,TRBV2,-,TRBD1,TGTGCCAGCAGCGTGGGGACAGCAAATACGCAGTATTTT,CASSVGTANTQYF
TRBJ1-4,TRBV5-1,-,-,TGCGCCAGCAGCTTACAGTCGAATGAAAAACTGTTTTTT,CASSLQSNEKLFF
TRBJ1-2,TRBV12-3/TRBV12-4,-,-,TGTGCCAGCAGTCTCGGACAAGGTTTAGGCTACACCTTC,CASSLGQGLGYTF
TRBJ1-4,TRBV20-1,-,-,TGCAGCTCTGCAACTAATGAAAAACTGTTTTTT,CSSATNEKLFF
TRBJ2-5,TRBV24-1,-,-,TGTGCCACCAGTGATGTCAGTCAAGAGACCCAGTACTTC,CATSDVSQETQYF
TRBJ2-1,TRBV7-3,-,TRBD1,TGTGCCAGCAGCAGGGACAGGGTGGACGAGCAGTTCTTC,CASSRDRVDEQFF
TRBJ2-3,TRBV30,-,TRBD2,TGTGCCTGGAGTGTGGGCGGGAGGCCCACAGATACGCAGTATTTT,CAWSVGGRPTDTQYF
TRBJ2-7,TRBV28,-,TRBD2,TGTGCCAGCAGCTACGGACTAGGCTCCATCGAGCAGTACTTC,CASSYGLGSIEQYF
TRBJ1-4,TRBV6-2/TRBV6-3,-,-,TGTGCCAGCAGTTACACTACAGGGAGGAATGAAAAACTGTTTTTT,CASSYTTGRNEKLFF
TRBJ2-7,TRBV9,-,TRBD2,TGTGCCAGCAGCGTATCTCCTAGCGGGACCTACGAGCAGTACTTC,CASSVSPSGTYEQYF
TRBJ1-5,TRBV27,-,-,TGTGCCAGCAGGGCAGGCAGAAATCAGCCCCAGCATTTT,CASRAGRNQPQHF